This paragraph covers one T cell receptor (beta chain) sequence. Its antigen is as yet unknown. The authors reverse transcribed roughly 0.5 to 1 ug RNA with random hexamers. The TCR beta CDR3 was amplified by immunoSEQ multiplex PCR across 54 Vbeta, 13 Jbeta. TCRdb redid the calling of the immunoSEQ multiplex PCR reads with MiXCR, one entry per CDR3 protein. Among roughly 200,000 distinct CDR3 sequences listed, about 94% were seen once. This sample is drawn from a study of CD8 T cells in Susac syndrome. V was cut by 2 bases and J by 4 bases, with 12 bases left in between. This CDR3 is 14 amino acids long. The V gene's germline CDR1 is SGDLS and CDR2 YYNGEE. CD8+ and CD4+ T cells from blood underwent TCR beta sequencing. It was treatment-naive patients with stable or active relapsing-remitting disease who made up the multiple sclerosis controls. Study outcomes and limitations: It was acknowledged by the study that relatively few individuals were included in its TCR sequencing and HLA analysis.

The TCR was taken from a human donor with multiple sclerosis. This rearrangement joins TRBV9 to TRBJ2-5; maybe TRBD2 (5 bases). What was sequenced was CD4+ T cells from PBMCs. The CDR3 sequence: CASSVDGGLETQYF. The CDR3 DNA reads TGTGCCAGCAGCGTTGATGGAGGACTAGAGACCCAGTACTTC. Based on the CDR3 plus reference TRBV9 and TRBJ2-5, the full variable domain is DSGVTQTPKHLITATGQRVTLRCSPRSGDLSVYWYQQSLDQGLQFLIQYYNGEERAKGNILERFSAQQFPDLHSELNLSSLELGDSALYFCASSVDGGLETQYFGPGTRLLVL.